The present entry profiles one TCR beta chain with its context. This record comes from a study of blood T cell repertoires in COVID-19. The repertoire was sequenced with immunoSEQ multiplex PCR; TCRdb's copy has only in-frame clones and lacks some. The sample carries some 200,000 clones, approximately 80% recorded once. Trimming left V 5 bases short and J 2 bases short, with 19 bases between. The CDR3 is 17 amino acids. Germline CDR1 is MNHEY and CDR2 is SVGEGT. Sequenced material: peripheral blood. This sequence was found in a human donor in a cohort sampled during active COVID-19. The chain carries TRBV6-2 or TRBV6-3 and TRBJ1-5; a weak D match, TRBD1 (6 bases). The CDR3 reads CASSPAHGTSGNQPQHF. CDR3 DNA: TGTGCCAGCAGTCCCGCACACGGGACATCGGGCAATCAGCCCCAGCATTTT.